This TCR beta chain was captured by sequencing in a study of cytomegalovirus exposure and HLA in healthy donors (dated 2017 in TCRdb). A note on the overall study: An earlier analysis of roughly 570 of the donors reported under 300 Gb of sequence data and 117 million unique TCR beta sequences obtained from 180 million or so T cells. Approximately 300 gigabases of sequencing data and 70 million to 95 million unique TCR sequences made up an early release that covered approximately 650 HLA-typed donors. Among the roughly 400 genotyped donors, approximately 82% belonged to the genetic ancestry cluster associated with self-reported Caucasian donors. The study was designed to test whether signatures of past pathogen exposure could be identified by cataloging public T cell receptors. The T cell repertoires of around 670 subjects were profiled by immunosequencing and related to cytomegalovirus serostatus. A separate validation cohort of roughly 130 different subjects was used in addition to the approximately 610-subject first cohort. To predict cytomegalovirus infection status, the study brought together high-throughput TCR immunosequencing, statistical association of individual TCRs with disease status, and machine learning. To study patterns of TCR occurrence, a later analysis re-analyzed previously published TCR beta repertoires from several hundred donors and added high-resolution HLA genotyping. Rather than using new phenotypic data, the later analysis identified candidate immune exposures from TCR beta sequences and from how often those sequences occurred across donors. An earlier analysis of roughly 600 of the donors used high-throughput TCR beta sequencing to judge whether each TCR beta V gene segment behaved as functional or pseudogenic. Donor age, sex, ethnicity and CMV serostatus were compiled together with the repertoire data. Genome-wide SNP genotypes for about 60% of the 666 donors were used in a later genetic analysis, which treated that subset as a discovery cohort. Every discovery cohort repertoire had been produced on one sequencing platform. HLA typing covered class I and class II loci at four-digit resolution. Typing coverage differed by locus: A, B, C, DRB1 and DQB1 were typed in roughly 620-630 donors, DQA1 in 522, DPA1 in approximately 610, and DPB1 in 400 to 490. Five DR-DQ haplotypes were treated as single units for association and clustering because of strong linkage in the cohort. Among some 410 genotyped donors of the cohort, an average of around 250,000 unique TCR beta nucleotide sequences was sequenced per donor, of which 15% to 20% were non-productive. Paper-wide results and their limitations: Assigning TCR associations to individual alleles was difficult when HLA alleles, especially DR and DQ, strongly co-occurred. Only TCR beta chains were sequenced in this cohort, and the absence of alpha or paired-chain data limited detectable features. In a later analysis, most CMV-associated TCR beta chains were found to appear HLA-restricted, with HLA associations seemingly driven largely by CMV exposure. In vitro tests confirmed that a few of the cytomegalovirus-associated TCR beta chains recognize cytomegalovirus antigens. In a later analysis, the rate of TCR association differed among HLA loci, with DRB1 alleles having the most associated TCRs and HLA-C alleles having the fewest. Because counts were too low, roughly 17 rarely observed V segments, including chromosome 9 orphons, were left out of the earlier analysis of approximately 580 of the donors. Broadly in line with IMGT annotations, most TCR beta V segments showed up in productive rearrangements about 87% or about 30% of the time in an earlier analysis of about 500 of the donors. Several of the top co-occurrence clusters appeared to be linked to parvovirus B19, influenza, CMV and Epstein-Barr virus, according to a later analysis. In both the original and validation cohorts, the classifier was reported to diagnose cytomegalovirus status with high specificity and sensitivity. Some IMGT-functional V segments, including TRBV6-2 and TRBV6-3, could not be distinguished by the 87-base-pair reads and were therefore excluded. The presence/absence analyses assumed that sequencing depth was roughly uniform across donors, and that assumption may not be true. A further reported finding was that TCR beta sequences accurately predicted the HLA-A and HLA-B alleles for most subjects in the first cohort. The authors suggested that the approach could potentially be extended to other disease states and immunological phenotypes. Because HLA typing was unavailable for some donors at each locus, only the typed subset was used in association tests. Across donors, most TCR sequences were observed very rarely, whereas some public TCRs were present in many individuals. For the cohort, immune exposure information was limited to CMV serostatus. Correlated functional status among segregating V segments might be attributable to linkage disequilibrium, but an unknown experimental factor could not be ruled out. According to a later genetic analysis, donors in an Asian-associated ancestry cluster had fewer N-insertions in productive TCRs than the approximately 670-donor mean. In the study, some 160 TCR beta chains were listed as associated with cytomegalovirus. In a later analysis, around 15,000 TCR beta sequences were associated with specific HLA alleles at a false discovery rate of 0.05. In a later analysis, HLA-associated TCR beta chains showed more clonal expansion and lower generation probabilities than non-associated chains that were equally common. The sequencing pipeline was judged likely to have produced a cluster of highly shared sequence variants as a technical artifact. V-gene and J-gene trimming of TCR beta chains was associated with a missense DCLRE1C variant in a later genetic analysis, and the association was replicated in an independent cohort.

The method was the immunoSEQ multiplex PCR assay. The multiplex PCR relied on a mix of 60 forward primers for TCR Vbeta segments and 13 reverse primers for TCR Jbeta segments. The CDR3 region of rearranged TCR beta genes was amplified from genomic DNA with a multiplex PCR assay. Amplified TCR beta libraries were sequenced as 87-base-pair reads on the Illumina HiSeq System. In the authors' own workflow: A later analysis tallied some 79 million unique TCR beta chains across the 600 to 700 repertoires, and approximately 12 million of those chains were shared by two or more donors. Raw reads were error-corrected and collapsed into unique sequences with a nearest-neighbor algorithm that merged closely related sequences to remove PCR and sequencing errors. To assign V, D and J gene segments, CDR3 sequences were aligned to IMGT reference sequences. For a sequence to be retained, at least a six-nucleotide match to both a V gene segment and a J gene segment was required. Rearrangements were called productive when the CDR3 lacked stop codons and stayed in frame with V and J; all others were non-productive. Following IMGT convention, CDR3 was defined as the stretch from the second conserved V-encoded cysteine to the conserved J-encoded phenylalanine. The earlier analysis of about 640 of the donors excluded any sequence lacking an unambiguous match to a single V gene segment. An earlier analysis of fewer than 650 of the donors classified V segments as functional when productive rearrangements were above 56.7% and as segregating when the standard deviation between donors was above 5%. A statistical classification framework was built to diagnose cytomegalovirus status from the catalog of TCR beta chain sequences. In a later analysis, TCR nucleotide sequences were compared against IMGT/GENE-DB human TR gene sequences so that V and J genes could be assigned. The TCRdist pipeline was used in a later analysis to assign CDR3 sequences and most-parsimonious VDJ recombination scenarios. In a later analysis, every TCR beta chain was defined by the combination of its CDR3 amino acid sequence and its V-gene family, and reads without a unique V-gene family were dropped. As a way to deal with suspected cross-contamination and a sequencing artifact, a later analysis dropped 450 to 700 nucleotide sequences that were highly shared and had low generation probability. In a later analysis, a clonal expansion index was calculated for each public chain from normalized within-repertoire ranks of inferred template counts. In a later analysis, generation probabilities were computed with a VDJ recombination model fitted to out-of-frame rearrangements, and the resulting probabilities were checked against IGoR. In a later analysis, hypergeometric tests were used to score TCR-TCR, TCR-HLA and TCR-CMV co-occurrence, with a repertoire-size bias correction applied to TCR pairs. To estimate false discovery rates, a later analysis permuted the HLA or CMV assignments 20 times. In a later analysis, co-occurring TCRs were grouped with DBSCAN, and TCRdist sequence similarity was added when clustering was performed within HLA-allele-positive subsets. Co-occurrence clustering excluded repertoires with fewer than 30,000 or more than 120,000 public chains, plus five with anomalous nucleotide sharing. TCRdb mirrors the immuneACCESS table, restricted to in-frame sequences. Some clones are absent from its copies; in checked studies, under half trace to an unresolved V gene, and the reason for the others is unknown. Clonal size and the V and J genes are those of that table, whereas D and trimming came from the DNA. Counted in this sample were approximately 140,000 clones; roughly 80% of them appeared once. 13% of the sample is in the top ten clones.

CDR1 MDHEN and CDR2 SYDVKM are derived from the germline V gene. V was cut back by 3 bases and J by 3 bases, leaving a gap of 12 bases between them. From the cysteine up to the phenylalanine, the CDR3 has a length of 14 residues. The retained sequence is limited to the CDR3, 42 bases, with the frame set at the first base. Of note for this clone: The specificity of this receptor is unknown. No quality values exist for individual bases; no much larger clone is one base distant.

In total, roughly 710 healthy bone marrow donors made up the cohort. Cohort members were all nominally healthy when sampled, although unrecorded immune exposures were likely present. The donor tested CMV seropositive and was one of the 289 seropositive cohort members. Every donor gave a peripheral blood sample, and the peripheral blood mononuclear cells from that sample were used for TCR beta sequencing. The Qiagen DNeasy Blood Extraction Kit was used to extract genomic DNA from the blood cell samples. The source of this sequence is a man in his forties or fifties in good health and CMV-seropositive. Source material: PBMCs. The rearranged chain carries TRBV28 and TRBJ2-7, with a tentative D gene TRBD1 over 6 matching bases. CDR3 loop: CASSFLGAVYEQYF. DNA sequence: TGTGCCAGCAGTTTTTTGGGGGCTGTCTACGAGCAGTACTTC.